A single T cell receptor (beta chain) is shown here with its context. No antigen is known for it. Per-base qualities were not stored, and no clone one base away is much larger. The trial excluded patients who had a history of autoimmune disease or who were on systemic immunosuppression. Peripheral blood for TCR sequencing was drawn from every dose cohort at baseline, at cycle 4 day 1 and at cycle 7 day 1. Samples were obtained from an open-label, multicenter, first-in-human phase I dose-escalation trial of ivuxolimab. The trial enrolled adults with locally advanced or metastatic head and neck squamous cell, hepatocellular, melanoma or renal cell carcinoma. Before TCR sequencing, CD4+ T cells and CD8+ T cells were sorted from peripheral blood as separate populations. To sequence the TCRbeta CDR3 region, genomic DNA was isolated from the sorted cells. The immunoSEQ Assay was used for sequencing of TCRbeta CDR3 regions. Drawn from immuneACCESS, this table holds only the in-frame rearrangements with V and J called that TCRdb kept. Clones are partly lost; checked studies trace under half to an unresolved V gene and leave the rest unexplained. The sample yields over 65,000 clones; roughly four fifths were counted once. The ten biggest clones cover 4.5% to 6% of the sample.

This sample is part of a study of OX40 agonist ivuxolimab in advanced cancers. Study-wide context: Ivuxolimab was a fully human IgG2 agonistic monoclonal antibody targeting the costimulatory receptor OX40 (CD134). In the dose-escalation cohort, approximately 82% of patients were male, and the mean age was approximately 60 years, with a range of about 23 to 85. The point of sequencing TCRbeta in the periphery was to test whether ivuxolimab changed TCR sequence diversity and drove clonal T-cell expansion. The paper describes the monotherapy dose-escalation part (N ≈ 52 patients) of the phase I trial of ivuxolimab. Intravenous ivuxolimab was administered to patients every 2 weeks at six dose levels: 0.01, 0.1, 0.3, 1.5, 3 and 10 mg/kg. Patients were allowed to have had prior anti-PD-1, anti-PD-L1 or anti-CTLA-4 therapy, and approximately 40% of the dose-escalation patients had been treated with checkpoint inhibitors. Among the roughly 50 dose-escalation patients, about 19 had hepatocellular carcinoma, roughly 15 melanoma, 9 renal cell carcinoma and 9 head and neck cancer. Partial responses were achieved by three dose-escalation patients, of whom one had hepatocellular carcinoma and two had cutaneous melanoma.

V is reduced by 4 bases and J by 7 bases, leaving a spacing of 20 bases between them. Its CDR3 holds 16 amino acids, cysteine through phenylalanine. Only CDR3 DNA remains: 48 bases, in frame from the first base. Via the germline V gene (reference sequence), CDR1 is SGHNT and CDR2 YYREEE. General study outcomes and caveats: At doses from 0.1 to 3.0 mg/kg, clonal expansion was seen in both CD4+ and CD8+ blood T cells between baseline and week 6. The antigen specificity of the clonally expanded peripheral T cells was not determined. Low levels of normalized T-cell clonal expansion were also seen in some nonresponding patients. After ivuxolimab, more expanded clones were found on average in CD8+ T cells than in CD4+ T cells. In partial responders in the 0.1-3.0 mg/kg groups, normalized peripheral clonal expansion was found to be among the lowest, especially among CD8+ T cells.

The material sequenced was CD4+ or CD8+ T cells sorted from blood, taken in a trial of the OX40 agonist ivuxolimab. This sequence originates from an adult with an advanced solid tumor such as melanoma, head and neck, liver or kidney cancer. The chain uses TRBV5-4 and TRBJ1-4; TRBD1 is a weak D gene call, 5 bases matching. CDR3 reads: CASSQDSSPGVEKLFF. The bases are TGTGCCAGCAGCCAAGATTCCAGCCCGGGGGTTGAAAAACTGTTTTTT.